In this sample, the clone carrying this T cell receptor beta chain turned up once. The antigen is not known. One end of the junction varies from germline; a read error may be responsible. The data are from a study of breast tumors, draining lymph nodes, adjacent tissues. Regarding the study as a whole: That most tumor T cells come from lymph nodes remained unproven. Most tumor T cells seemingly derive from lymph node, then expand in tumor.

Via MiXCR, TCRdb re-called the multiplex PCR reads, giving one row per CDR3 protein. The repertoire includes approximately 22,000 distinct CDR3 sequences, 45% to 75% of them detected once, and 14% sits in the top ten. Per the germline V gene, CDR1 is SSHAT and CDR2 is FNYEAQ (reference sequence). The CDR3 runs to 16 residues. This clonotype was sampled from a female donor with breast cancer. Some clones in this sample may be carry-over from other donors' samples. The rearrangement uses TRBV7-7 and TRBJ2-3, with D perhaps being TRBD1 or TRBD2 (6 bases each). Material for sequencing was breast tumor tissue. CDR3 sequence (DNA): TGTGCTAGCAGCTTAGTCCCGGGGGCTGGCACAGATACGCAGTATTTT. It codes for CASSLVPGAGTDTQYF.